The clone carrying this T cell receptor (beta chain) was counted a single time. Its antigen is as yet unknown. TCRdb fed the reads into MiXCR, producing one record per CDR3 protein. The table lists roughly 640,000 distinct CDR3 sequences, 20% to 25% of them singletons. These data are taken from a study of T cell repertoires in cytomegalovirus infection. This CDR3 contains 13 residues. Germline-derived CDR1 and CDR2 are DFQATT and SNEGSKA (reference sequence). V was cut by 0 bases and J by 3 bases, with 9 bases left in between. Study results and caveats: Clonotypes of TCR beta that were HLA-C-restricted and CMV-specific dominated the ex vivo response.

This chain uses TRBV20-1 with TRBJ2-7; a weak D match, TRBD2 (5 bases). The sample was CD8+ T cells from PBMCs. This clonotype was sampled from a human donor in good health (CMV status not recorded). Some clones in this sample may be carry-over from other donors' samples. CDR3 residues: CSARDGLNYEQYF. The CDR3 DNA follows: TGCAGTGCTAGAGATGGACTGAACTACGAGCAGTACTTC.